A single sample is the source of the 20 T cell receptor beta chains below, sequenced in a study of blood T cell repertoires in COVID-19. Sequenced by immunoSEQ multiplex PCR; TCRdb stores in-frame clones only, minus some. The table records over 200,000 clones, 83% of them present only once. The sample consisted of peripheral blood. Every receptor here comes from a woman in her thirties with COVID-19, enrolled during active disease.

The chain uses TRBV29-1 and TRBJ1-2; tentative D call: TRBD1 (6 bases). V was pared by 6 bases and J by 3 bases, with 20 bases between. This CDR3 is 15 amino acids long. Germline loops: CDR1 SQVTM, CDR2 ANQGSEA. The CDR3 DNA reads as TGCAGCGTCCAACCTACAGGGTCTCTAGACTATGGCTACACCTTC. This codes for CSVQPTGSLDYGYTF.

J is TRBJ2-7 and V is TRBV5-4, with 10 bases aligning to TRBD1. With 0 bases clipped from V and 5 bases from J, the junction kept 8 bases outside the gene matches. Germline CDR1 reads SGHNT; CDR2 reads YYREEE (reference sequence). The CDR3 covers 16 residues. CDR3 protein: CASSLGPGQGRDEQYF. The CDR3 coding sequence is TGTGCCAGCAGCTTGGGCCCGGGACAGGGGAGGGACGAGCAGTACTTC.

This clone has at least ten counts. The chain links TRBV19 to TRBJ1-5, with TRBD1 identical over 7 bases. The V segment lost 4 bases and the J segment 5 bases; nucleotides outside the gene matches: 8. The germline V gene encodes CDR1 LNHDA and CDR2 SQIVND (reference sequence). CDR3 length: 15 residues. The CDR3 region has the DNA TGTGCCAGTAGTAAGGGGGACAGTGTTTATCAGCCCCAGCATTTT. Translating gives CASSKGDSVYQPQHF.

V is TRBV30 and J is TRBJ1-1; 9 bases align to TRBD1. This CDR3 has 16 amino acids. The V and J ends lost 2 bases and 4 bases, in that order; junction bases with no gene match: 11. Germline V gene data show CDR1 as GTSNPN and CDR2 as SVGIG (reference sequence). CDR3 protein: CAWSYGGQGVSTEAFF. The CDR3 DNA is TGTGCCTGGAGTTATGGGGGACAGGGAGTAAGCACTGAAGCTTTCTTT.

This clone was picked up a small number of times. The rearrangement links TRBV11-2 to TRBJ2-7; TRBD2 is a possible D gene (6 bases). This CDR3 region has 16 residues. V lost 3 bases to trimming and J lost 0 bases, with 15 bases between them. Germline-derived CDR1 and CDR2 are SGHAT and FQNNGV. The CDR3 DNA reads as TGTGCCAGCAGCTTCGGTTCGTCTAGCGCCTCCTACGAGCAGTACTTC. This encodes CASSFGSSSASYEQYF.

This chain connects TRBV18 to TRBJ1-5, with D maybe TRBD1 (5 bases). Trimming took off 4 bases at V and 3 bases at J, with 13 bases between the two ends. Germline V lookup: CDR1 KGHSH, CDR2 LQKENI. This CDR3 is built from 15 residues. In nucleotides, the CDR3 is TGTGCCAGCTCACAGGGGACTGGGTCCAATCAGCCCCAGCATTTT. Its protein is CASSQGTGSNQPQHF. The full variable domain, in which reference TRBV18 and TRBJ1-5 provide the parts outside the CDR3, is NAGVMQNPRHLVRRRGQEARLRCSPMKGHSHVYWYRQLPEEGLKFMVYLQKENIIDESGMPKERFSAEFPKEGPSILRIQQVVRGDSAAYFCASSQGTGSNQPQHFGDGTRLSIL.

The genes are TRBV11-2 and TRBJ1-4; 10 bases are shared with TRBD1. V gave up 1 base and J gave up 7 bases; unmatched junction bases: 3. The CDR3 sequence is 15 residues long. Per the germline V gene, CDR1 is SGHAT and CDR2 is FQNNGV. CDR3 sequence: CASSLARDRGEKLFF. For the CDR3, the DNA is TGTGCCAGCAGCTTAGCCCGGGACAGGGGTGAAAAACTGTTTTTT.

The J gene is TRBJ1-3, the V gene TRBV6-5; D is unclear. The CDR3 runs to 14 residues. Germline-derived CDR1 and CDR2 are MNHEY and SVGAGI. V shed 7 bases and J shed 4 bases, with 14 bases lying between them. Here the CDR3 reads CASIEVDWGNTIYF. CDR3 coding DNA: TGTGCCAGCATCGAGGTGGACTGGGGAAACACCATATATTTT.

This chain links TRBV2 with TRBJ1-2; D not resolved. The CDR3 runs 10 residues. Looked up from germline, CDR1 is SNHLY and CDR2 is FYNNEI. Trimming took 10 bases from V and 3 from J, leaving 6 bases between them. The CDR3 sequence: CATRDYGYTF. The CDR3 DNA follows: TGTGCCACACGAGACTATGGCTACACCTTC.

Written as DNA, the CDR3 is TGCGCCAGCAGCTTATCAGGGGGACGGGAGACCCAGTACTTC. This translates into CASSLSGGRETQYF. The J gene is TRBJ2-5, the V gene TRBV5-1; 7 bases agree with TRBD1. Germline loops: CDR1 SGHRS, CDR2 YFSETQ. CDR3 size: 14 residues. J gave up 5 bases and V 2 bases, and 6 bases lay outside the gene matches.

A single count supports this clone. CDR3 sequence reads: CAWSVGQGQPQHF. The CDR3 DNA is TGTGCCTGGAGTGTAGGACAGGGCCAGCCCCAGCATTTT. V gene TRBV30 combines with J gene TRBJ1-5; 8 nucleotides match TRBD1. Per the germline V gene, CDR1 is GTSNPN and CDR2 is SVGIG (reference sequence). The CDR3 loop spans 13 amino acids. Germline trimming cut 0 bases from V and 7 bases from J; bases unmatched to any gene: 2. The complete variable domain, with remaining parts taken from reference TRBV30 and TRBJ1-5, reads SQTIHQWPATLVQPVGSPLSLECTVEGTSNPNLYWYRQAAGRGLQLLFYSVGIGQISSEVPQNLSASRPQDRQFILSSKKLLLSDSGFYLCAWSVGQGQPQHFGDGTRLSIL.

V usage is TRBV12-3 or TRBV12-4 and J usage is TRBJ2-3; 8 nucleotides match TRBD2. The CDR3 totals 13 residues. With 5 bases clipped from V and 9 bases from J, the junction kept 7 bases outside the gene matches. CDR3 DNA sequence: TGTGCCAGCAGTCCGCCGGGACTAGGCACGCAGTATTTT. This gives the protein CASSPPGLGTQYF.

The CDR3: CASSPPGTGGETQYF. CDR3 coding DNA: TGTGCCAGCAGTCCGCCCGGGACAGGGGGTGAGACCCAGTACTTC. The rearrangement links TRBV6-2 or TRBV6-3 to TRBJ2-5; 11 bases align to TRBD1. Germline CDR1 is MNHEY and CDR2 is SVGEGT. CDR3 length equals 15 residues. Losses at the gene ends were 5 bases for V and 5 bases for J; bases not matched to a gene: 7.

CDR3 sequence: CASSQGAANTEAFF. The CDR3 bases are TGTGCCAGCAGTCAGGGGGCGGCGAACACTGAAGCTTTCTTT. The chain couples TRBV27 to TRBJ1-1; 8 nucleotides agree with TRBD1. CDR1 is MNHEY and CDR2 is SMNVEV in the germline V gene (reference sequence). Trimming cost V 5 bases and J 1 base; bases outside gene matches: 3. The CDR3 has 14 amino acids.

The V gene is TRBV3-1 (or the pseudogene TRBV3-2), the J gene TRBJ1-1, with D perhaps matching TRBD1 (6 bases). The CDR3 has 13 residues. Germline loops: CDR1 LGHDT, CDR2 YNNKEL (reference sequence). Deletions cut 4 bases from V and 7 bases from J, with 13 bases between. CDR3 sequence reads: CASSRGGQLEAFF. DNA of the CDR3: TGTGCCAGCAGCCGCGGCGGACAGCTTGAAGCTTTCTTT.

The chain uses TRBV19 and TRBJ1-5; TRBD1 agrees at 9 bases. Germline values: CDR1 LNHDA, CDR2 SQIVND (reference sequence). The CDR3 contains 16 residues. Trimming cost V 5 bases and J 3 bases; bases outside gene matches: 8. In nucleotides, the CDR3 is TGTGCCAGTAGTTCCCTGGGACAGGGTGACAATCAGCCCCAGCATTTT. The encoded protein is CASSSLGQGDNQPQHF. The full variable domain, in which reference TRBV19 and TRBJ1-5 provide the parts outside the CDR3, is DGGITQSPKYLFRKEGQNVTLSCEQNLNHDAMYWYRQDPGQGLRLIYYSQIVNDFQKGDIAEGYSVSREKKESFPLTVTSAQKNPTAFYLCASSSLGQGDNQPQHFGDGTRLSIL.

The table lists this clone with a count of one. This chain connects TRBV21-1 to TRBJ1-1; no check of the table's D call, TRBD1, against the DNA was made. TRBV21-1 is an annotated pseudogene. The CDR3 runs 15 residues. The CDR3 sequence is CASSAQRQGLIAAFF. The DNA of the CDR3 is TGTGCCAGCAGCGCCCAGCGACAGGGATTAATAGCGGCTTTCTTT.

The V and J genes are TRBV29-1 and TRBJ2-1; D perhaps matches TRBD2 (5 bases). The CDR3 spans 14 residues. Germline CDR1 and CDR2: SQVTM and ANQGSEA. Trimming pared 3 bases from V and 2 bases from J, leaving 11 bases between. The CDR3 DNA follows: TGCAGCGTTGACGGCGGAGGACCCTACAATGAGCAGTTCTTC. Amino acid sequence: CSVDGGGPYNEQFF.

This sequence joins TRBV28 and TRBJ2-1; D remains unclear. There are 13 residues in the CDR3. V was clipped by 3 bases and J by 3 bases, with 6 bases between them. Germline values: CDR1 MDHEN, CDR2 SYDVKM. The CDR3: CASSFPLYNEQFF. CDR3 coding DNA: TGTGCCAGCAGTTTCCCCCTCTACAATGAGCAGTTCTTC.

Concerning this clone itself: Different DNA sequences within this sample yield the same CDR3. The chain combines TRBV19 with TRBJ1-5, with D uncertain. The V end lost 3 bases, the J end lost 0 bases, and 9 bases lay between the germline ends. Germline lookup yields CDR1 LNHDA and CDR2 SQIVND (reference sequence). The length of the CDR3 is 15 residues. This chain's CDR3 is CASSINVYSNQPQHF. The CDR3 DNA sequence: TGTGCCAGTAGTATTAATGTATATAGCAATCAGCCCCAGCATTTT.